Listed below are T cell receptor beta chains from one sample, sequenced in a study of T cell repertoires in cytomegalovirus infection. TCRdb re-called the reads with MiXCR, one entry per CDR3 protein. The data show 300,000 or so distinct CDR3 sequences, around 10% seen once. Material: PBMCs. These receptors originate from a human donor in good health (CMV status not recorded). Some clones in this sample may be carry-over from other donors' samples. CDR3s include the opening cysteine and the closing phenylalanine or tryptophan. Each record gives: V gene, clone size, J gene, D gene, CDR3 DNA, CDR3 protein. D genes are given only for firm matches. Not all rows give a size; the values are once, few, many and, for expanded clones, a class.

>TRBV6-2/TRBV6-3|many|TRBJ2-5|NA
TGTGCCAGCAGTTACTCGATGAATAGGGAAGAGACCCAGTACTTC
CASSYSMNREETQYF
>TRBV2|NA|TRBJ2-2|NA
TGTGCCAGCAGTGAATTGGGAGGAGGGACCGGGGAGCTGTTTTTT
CASSELGGGTGELFF
>TRBV2|many|TRBJ1-1|NA
TGTGCCAGCAGCACATCCTTGAACACTGAAGCTTTCTTT
CASSTSLNTEAFF
>TRBV14|many|TRBJ1-1|NA
TGTGCCAGCAGCCAATGGGCAGGGGCCATGAACACTGAAGCTTTCTTT
CASSQWAGAMNTEAFF
>TRBV6-2/TRBV6-3|many|TRBJ1-1|NA
TGTGCCAGCAGTTCCCCGAACACTGAAGCTTTCTTT
CASSSPNTEAFF
>TRBV20-1|NA|TRBJ1-1|NA
TGCAGTGCTAAAGTTGAGTGGGTCGGGGAAGGGGGGAACACTGAAGCTTTCTTT
CSAKVEWVGEGGNTEAFF
>TRBV5-1|many|TRBJ1-1|TRBD1
TGCGCCAGCAGCATGGGACAGGGATCGAACACTGAAGCTTTCTTT
CASSMGQGSNTEAFF
>TRBV29-1|few|TRBJ2-1|NA
TGCAGCGTTGTAGGCCGCAGCTCCTACAATGAGCAGTTCTTC
CSVVGRSSYNEQFF
>TRBV7-3|few|TRBJ2-5|TRBD1
TGTGCCAGCAGCCCGAAGGGGGCACCTATTTTTGAGACCCAGTACTTC
CASSPKGAPIFETQYF
>TRBV7-6|many|TRBJ2-1|NA
TGTGCCAGCAGCTTAGGAAACGGGGGGCTTTACAATGAGCAGTTCTTC
CASSLGNGGLYNEQFF
>TRBV23-1|many|TRBJ1-2|NA
TGCGCCAGCAGTCAAGAGGCCAGTTCGAATGGCTACACCTTC
CASSQEASSNGYTF
>TRBV28|many|TRBJ1-1|TRBD1
TGTGCCAGCAGGGCCTCACTGGGACAGGGCGCTGAAGCTTTCTTT
CASRASLGQGAEAFF
>TRBV18|many|TRBJ2-1|NA
TGTGCCAGCTCACCACCTGGGAAGCATGAGCAGTTCTTC
CASSPPGKHEQFF
>TRBV29-1|few|TRBJ2-7|TRBD1
TGCAGCGTTGAAGACCCGACAGGGGTCTCCTACGAGCAGTACTTC
CSVEDPTGVSYEQYF
>TRBV4-2|NA|TRBJ2-1|NA
TGTGCCAGCAGCCAAGCCACAGGCTTATCGACTTACAATGAGCAGTTCTTC
CASSQATGLSTYNEQFF
>TRBV9|NA|TRBJ2-1|TRBD2
TGTGCCAGCAGCGTAGCAGCGGGGGGGACCGAGCAGTTCTTC
CASSVAAGGTEQFF
>TRBV6-2/TRBV6-3|NA|TRBJ2-1|NA
TGTGCCAGCAGTCCCCTCGGTTACAGGGAGCAGTTCTTC
CASSPLGYREQFF
>TRBV2|NA|TRBJ2-3|NA
TGTGCCAGCAGCCTTGGGACGGCGTGGGAAGATACGCAGTATTTT
CASSLGTAWEDTQYF
>TRBV6-6|many|TRBJ1-2|NA
TGTGCCACCCGCCAATTGGGGGGCCTATCCTATGGCTACACCTTC
CATRQLGGLSYGYTF
>TRBV20-1|NA|TRBJ1-1|NA
TGCAGTGCTAGAAAGGGGTGGGCTGAAGCTTTCTTT
CSARKGWAEAFF
>TRBV29-1|many|TRBJ2-2|TRBD2
TGCAGCGTTGTACAGCGGGGGAACACCGGGGAGCTGTTTTTT
CSVVQRGNTGELFF
>TRBV7-2|many|TRBJ1-2|TRBD1
TGTGCCAGCAGTTGGGACAGGGGTGGCTACACCTTC
CASSWDRGGYTF
>TRBV12-3/TRBV12-4|many|TRBJ1-4|NA
TGTGCCAGCAGCATTGGAGTTATTAATGAAAAACTGTTTTTT
CASSIGVINEKLFF
>TRBV7-9|many|TRBJ2-5|NA
TGTGCCAGCAGCTTAGCGGGGGGTCCCAGTACACCGCTGGCCCAGTACTTC
CASSLAGGPSTPLAQYF
>TRBV20-1|many|TRBJ2-3|NA
TGCAGTGCTAGAGATCGGTGGGGCACAGATACGCAGTATTTT
CSARDRWGTDTQYF
>TRBV7-9|many|TRBJ2-1|NA
TGTGCCAGCAGCCCCCCGGGACTCCACAATGAGCAGTTCTTC
CASSPPGLHNEQFF